This T cell receptor (beta chain) was found in a study of T-cell reconstitution after alpha-beta-depleted transplantation in children. This clonotype was observed many times. From germline, CDR1 is SQVTM and CDR2 ANQGSEA. The CDR3 spans 10 residues. With 6 bases removed from V and 11 bases from J, the gap between germline ends came to 13 bases. Unique molecular identifiers were built into the TCRbeta library. Using its own MiXCR run on the PCR reads, TCRdb lists one record per CDR3 protein. The sample contains just over 350,000 distinct CDR3 sequences, 10% to 15% of which appear only once. The sequence was obtained from a human donor who donated a stem cell graft to a child with Fanconi anemia. The source material was PBMCs, sampled from the stem cell graft. The J gene is TRBJ1-1, the V gene TRBV29-1; D perhaps matches TRBD1 (5 bases). DNA for the CDR3: TGCAGCGTCCAGACAGATGAGGCTTTCTTT. Amino acid sequence: CSVQTDEAFF.